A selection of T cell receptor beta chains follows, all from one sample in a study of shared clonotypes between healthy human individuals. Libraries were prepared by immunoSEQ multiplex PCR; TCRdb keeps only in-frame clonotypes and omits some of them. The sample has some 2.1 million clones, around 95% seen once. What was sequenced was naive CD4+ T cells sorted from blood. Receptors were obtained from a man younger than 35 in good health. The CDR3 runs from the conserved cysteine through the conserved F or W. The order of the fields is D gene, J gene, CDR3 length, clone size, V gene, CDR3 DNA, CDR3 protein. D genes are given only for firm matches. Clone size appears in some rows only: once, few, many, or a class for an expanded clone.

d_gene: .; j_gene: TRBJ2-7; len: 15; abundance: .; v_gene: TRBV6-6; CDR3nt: TGTGCCAGCAGTACTTCCGGACAGTCCTCCTACGAGCAGTACTTC; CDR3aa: CASSTSGQSSYEQYF
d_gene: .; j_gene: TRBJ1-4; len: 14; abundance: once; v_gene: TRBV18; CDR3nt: TGTGCCAGCTCACCCGGGACACCCGGGGAAAAACTGTTTTTT; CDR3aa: CASSPGTPGEKLFF
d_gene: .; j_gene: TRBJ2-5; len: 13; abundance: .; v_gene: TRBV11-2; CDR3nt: TGTGCCAGCAGCCCATCCGCCCGGGAGACCCAGTACTTC; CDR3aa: CASSPSARETQYF
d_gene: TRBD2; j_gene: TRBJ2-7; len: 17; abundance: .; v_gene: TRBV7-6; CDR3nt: TGTGCCAGCAGTCGTGGGTTAGCGGGATCGGACGCCTACGAGCAGTACTTC; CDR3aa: CASSRGLAGSDAYEQYF
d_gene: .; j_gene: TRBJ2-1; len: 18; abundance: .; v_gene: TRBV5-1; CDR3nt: TGCGCCAGCAGCTTGCGGGCTAGCGAATACCCTCTCTACAATGAGCAGTTCTTC; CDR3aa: CASSLRASEYPLYNEQFF
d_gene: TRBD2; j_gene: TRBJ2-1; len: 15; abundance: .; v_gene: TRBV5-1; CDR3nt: TGCGCCAGCAGCTTAACTAGCGAAACCTACAATGAGCAGTTCTTC; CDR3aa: CASSLTSETYNEQFF
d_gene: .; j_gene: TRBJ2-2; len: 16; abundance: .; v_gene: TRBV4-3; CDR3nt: TGCGCCAGCAGCCAAGATGGGCCCGGGCTCGCCGGGGAGCTGTTTTTT; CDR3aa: CASSQDGPGLAGELFF
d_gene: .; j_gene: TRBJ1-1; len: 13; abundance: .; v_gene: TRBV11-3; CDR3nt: TGTGCCAGCAGCCTCGGCCCGAACACTGAAGCTTTCTTT; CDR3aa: CASSLGPNTEAFF
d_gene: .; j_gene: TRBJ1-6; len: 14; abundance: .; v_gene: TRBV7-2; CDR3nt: TGTGCCAGCAGCTTAGCTGGTCTTAATTCACCCCTCCACTTT; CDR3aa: CASSLAGLNSPLHF
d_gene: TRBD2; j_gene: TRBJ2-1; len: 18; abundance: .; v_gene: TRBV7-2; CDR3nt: TGTGCCAGCAGCCGGGCACTAGCGGGCTATCTCACCTACAATGAGCAGTTCTTC; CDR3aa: CASSRALAGYLTYNEQFF
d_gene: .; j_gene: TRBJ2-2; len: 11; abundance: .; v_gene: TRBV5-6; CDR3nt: TGTGCCAGCAGCTCGGGACCGGAGCTGTTTTTT; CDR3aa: CASSSGPELFF
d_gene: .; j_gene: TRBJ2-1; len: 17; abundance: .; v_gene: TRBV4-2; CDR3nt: TGTGCCAGCAGCCAAGATCGCACCGGATCCTCCTACAATGAGCAGTTCTTC; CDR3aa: CASSQDRTGSSYNEQFF
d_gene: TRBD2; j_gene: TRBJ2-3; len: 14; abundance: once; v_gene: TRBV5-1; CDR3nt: TGCGCCAGCAGCTTGGTTAGCGGGTCAGATACGCAGTATTTT; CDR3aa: CASSLVSGSDTQYF
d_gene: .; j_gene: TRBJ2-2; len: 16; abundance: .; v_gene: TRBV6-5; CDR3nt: TGTGCCAGCAGTTACCTTGGCCAGGTTTCGGGCGGGGAGCTGTTTTTT; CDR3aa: CASSYLGQVSGGELFF
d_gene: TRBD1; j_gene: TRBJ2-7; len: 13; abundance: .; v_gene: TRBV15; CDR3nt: TGTGCCACCAGAACACCAGGGGGTCGCGAGCAGTACTTC; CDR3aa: CATRTPGGREQYF